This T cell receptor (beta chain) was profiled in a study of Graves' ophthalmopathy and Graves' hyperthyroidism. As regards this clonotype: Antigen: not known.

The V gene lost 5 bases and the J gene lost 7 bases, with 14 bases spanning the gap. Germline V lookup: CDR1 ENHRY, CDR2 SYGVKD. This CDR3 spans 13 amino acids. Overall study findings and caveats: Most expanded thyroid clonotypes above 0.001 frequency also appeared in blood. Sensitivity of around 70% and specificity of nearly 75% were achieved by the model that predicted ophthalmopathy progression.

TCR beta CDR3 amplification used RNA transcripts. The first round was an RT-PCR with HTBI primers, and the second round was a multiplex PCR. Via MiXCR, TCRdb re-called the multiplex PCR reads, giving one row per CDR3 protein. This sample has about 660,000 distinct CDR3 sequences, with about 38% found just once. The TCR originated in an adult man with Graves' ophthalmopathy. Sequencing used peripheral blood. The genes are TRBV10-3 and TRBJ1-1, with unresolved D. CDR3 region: CAISSRTPGEAFF. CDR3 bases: TGTGCCATCAGTAGTCGGACCCCAGGTGAAGCTTTCTTT.